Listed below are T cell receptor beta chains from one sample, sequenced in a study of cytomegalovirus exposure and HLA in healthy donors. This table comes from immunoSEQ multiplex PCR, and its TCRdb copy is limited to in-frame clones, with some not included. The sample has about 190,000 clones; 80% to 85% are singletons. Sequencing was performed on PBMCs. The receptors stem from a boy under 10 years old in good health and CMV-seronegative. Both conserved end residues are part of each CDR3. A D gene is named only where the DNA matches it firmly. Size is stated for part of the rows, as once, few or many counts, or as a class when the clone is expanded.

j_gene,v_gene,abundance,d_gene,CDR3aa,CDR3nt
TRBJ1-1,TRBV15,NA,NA,CATSRGQGSEAFF,TGTGCCACCAGCAGGGGGCAGGGTTCTGAAGCTTTCTTT
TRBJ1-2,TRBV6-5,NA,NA,CASTENPQGVYGYTF,TGTGCCAGCACCGAAAATCCACAGGGTGTCTATGGCTACACCTTC
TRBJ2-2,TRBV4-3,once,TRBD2,CASSPKWGGRDTGELFF,TGCGCCAGCAGCCCCAAATGGGGGGGTCGTGACACCGGGGAGCTGTTTTTT
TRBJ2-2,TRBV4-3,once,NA,CASSQVYREVTGELFF,TGCGCCAGCAGCCAAGTTTACCGCGAGGTAACCGGGGAGCTGTTTTTT
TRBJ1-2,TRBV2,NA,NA,CASTAVVKAGYTF,TGTGCCAGCACCGCGGTTGTTAAAGCTGGCTACACCTTC
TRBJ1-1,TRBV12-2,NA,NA,CASRPFWRPPEAFF,TGTGCAAGTCGCCCATTCTGGAGGCCGCCAGAAGCTTTCTTT
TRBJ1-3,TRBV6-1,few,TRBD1,CASSKDRSAGNTIYF,TGTGCCAGCAGTAAGGACAGGTCGGCAGGAAACACCATATATTTT
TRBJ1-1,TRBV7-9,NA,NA,CASSGQTNTEAFF,TGTGCCAGCAGCGGACAGACGAACACTGAAGCTTTCTTT
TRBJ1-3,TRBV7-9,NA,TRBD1,CSSSSSPQGTGNTIYF,TGTTCCAGCAGCTCCTCCCCACAGGGGACAGGAAACACCATATATTTT
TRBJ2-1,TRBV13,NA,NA,CASSYGTAGMNEQFF,TGTGCCAGCAGCTACGGGACCGCGGGGATGAATGAGCAGTTCTTC
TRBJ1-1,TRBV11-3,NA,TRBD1,CASSLRQGTEAFF,TGTGCCAGCAGCCTTCGACAGGGGACTGAAGCTTTCTTT
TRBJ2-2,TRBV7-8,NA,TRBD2,CASSLSHWGTRLAGGTGELFF,TGTGCCAGCAGCCTCTCCCATTGGGGGACAAGACTAGCGGGAGGGACCGGGGAGCTGTTTTTT
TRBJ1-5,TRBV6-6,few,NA,CASSHVPGVQPQHF,TGTGCCAGCAGTCACGTACCTGGAGTTCAGCCCCAGCATTTT
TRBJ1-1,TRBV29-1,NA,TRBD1,CSVGYRGQGNTEAFF,TGCAGCGTTGGGTATCGAGGACAGGGGAACACTGAAGCTTTCTTT
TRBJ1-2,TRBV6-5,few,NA,CASSYATGNYGYTF,TGTGCCAGCAGTTACGCAACAGGGAACTATGGCTACACCTTC
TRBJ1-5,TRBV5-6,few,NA,CASSLRVGTNNQPQHF,TGTGCCAGCAGCCTTCGGGTAGGGACAAACAATCAGCCCCAGCATTTT
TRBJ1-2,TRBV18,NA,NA,CASSPVRDTNYGYTF,TGTGCCAGCTCACCAGTCCGGGACACTAACTATGGCTACACCTTC
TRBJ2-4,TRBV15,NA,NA,CATSRDKGLSGHNYKNIQYF,TGTGCCACCAGCAGAGATAAGGGTCTTTCGGGACACAATTACAAAAACATTCAGTACTTC
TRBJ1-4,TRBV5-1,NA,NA,CASALAGPNEKLFF,TGCGCCAGCGCTCTAGCGGGACCTAATGAAAAACTGTTTTTT
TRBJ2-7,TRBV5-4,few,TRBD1,CASSHDTGVPYEQYF,TGTGCCAGCAGCCATGACACAGGGGTCCCCTACGAGCAGTACTTC